A selection of T cell receptor beta chains follows, all from one sample in a study of immune heterogeneity within non-small cell lung tumors. One entry per CDR3 protein results from TCRdb running MiXCR on the multiplex PCR reads. The sample contains tens of thousands of distinct CDR3 sequences, 28% of which appear only once. Sequencing used lung tumor tissue. The receptors were sampled from a man in his forties or fifties with non-small cell lung cancer. CDR3s include the opening cysteine and the closing phenylalanine or tryptophan. Fields, in order: clone size, D gene, J gene, V gene, CDR3 length, CDR3 DNA, CDR3 protein. The D gene is left open where the match is weak. Not every row has a clone size; where given, it reads once, few, many or a size class.

clone_size: many; d_call: TRBD2; j_call: TRBJ2-1; v_call: TRBV6-1; cdr3_length: 15; cdr3_nt: TGTGCCAGCAAAGAGGGCCTAGCGGGGACCAATGAGCAGTTCTTC; cdr3_aa: CASKEGLAGTNEQFF
clone_size: many; d_call: .; j_call: TRBJ1-2; v_call: TRBV3-1; cdr3_length: 14; cdr3_nt: TGTGCCAGCAGCCAAGTAGGGATCCGCTATGGCTACACCTTC; cdr3_aa: CASSQVGIRYGYTF
clone_size: .; d_call: TRBD2; j_call: TRBJ2-1; v_call: TRBV5-1; cdr3_length: 14; cdr3_nt: TGCGCCAGCAGCCAACTAGCGGGAGAGGGTGAGCAGTTCTTC; cdr3_aa: CASSQLAGEGEQFF
clone_size: .; d_call: .; j_call: TRBJ2-7; v_call: TRBV14; cdr3_length: 15; cdr3_nt: TGTACCAGCCGCAGAACGGGAGCGAACGTCCACGAGCAGTACTTC; cdr3_aa: CTSRRTGANVHEQYF
clone_size: medium-sized; d_call: TRBD1; j_call: TRBJ2-7; v_call: TRBV19; cdr3_length: 13; cdr3_nt: TGTGCCAGTAGTCCGGACAGGGGTGGCGAGCAGTACTTC; cdr3_aa: CASSPDRGGEQYF
clone_size: .; d_call: .; j_call: TRBJ1-2; v_call: TRBV20-1; cdr3_length: 14; cdr3_nt: TGCAGTGCGAGTCGTCAGGGGTATATTTATGGCTACACCTTC; cdr3_aa: CSASRQGYIYGYTF
clone_size: few; d_call: .; j_call: TRBJ1-1; v_call: TRBV20-1; cdr3_length: 13; cdr3_nt: TGCAGTGCTAACGATGGGACCGTATATGAAGCTTTCTTT; cdr3_aa: CSANDGTVYEAFF
clone_size: .; d_call: .; j_call: TRBJ2-4; v_call: TRBV12-3/TRBV12-4; cdr3_length: 14; cdr3_nt: TGTGCCAGCAGGAAACCAGGGGGGAGAAACATTCAGTACTTC; cdr3_aa: CASRKPGGRNIQYF
clone_size: .; d_call: .; j_call: TRBJ2-5; v_call: TRBV20-1; cdr3_length: 12; cdr3_nt: TGCAGTGCCATAGCAGGGTTAGAGACCCAGTACTTC; cdr3_aa: CSAIAGLETQYF
clone_size: .; d_call: TRBD2; j_call: TRBJ2-7; v_call: TRBV3-1; cdr3_length: 15; cdr3_nt: TGTGCCAGCAGCCAAGAGGCGGGAGCCCCCTACGAGCAGTACTTC; cdr3_aa: CASSQEAGAPYEQYF
clone_size: many; d_call: .; j_call: TRBJ1-1; v_call: TRBV2; cdr3_length: 13; cdr3_nt: TGTGCCAGCAGTGATCGTGCCAACACTGAAGCTTTCTTT; cdr3_aa: CASSDRANTEAFF
clone_size: many; d_call: .; j_call: TRBJ2-4; v_call: TRBV18; cdr3_length: 16; cdr3_nt: TGTGCCAGCTCACTAGGGACGACCGGGACGGGAAACATTCAGTACTTC; cdr3_aa: CASSLGTTGTGNIQYF
clone_size: .; d_call: TRBD1; j_call: TRBJ2-5; v_call: TRBV20-1; cdr3_length: 14; cdr3_nt: TGCAGTGCTACGCGGACAGGGTGCCGGGGGACCCAGTACTTC; cdr3_aa: CSATRTGCRGTQYF
clone_size: .; d_call: .; j_call: TRBJ2-6; v_call: TRBV3-1; cdr3_length: 18; cdr3_nt: TGTGCCAGCAGCCAATTAGGCCCGGGCTCCTCTGGGGCCAACGTCCTGACTTTC; cdr3_aa: CASSQLGPGSSGANVLTF
clone_size: few; d_call: TRBD1; j_call: TRBJ2-1; v_call: TRBV29-1; cdr3_length: 14; cdr3_nt: TGCAGCGTGGCGCTTGGACAGGGGCCCAGTGAGCAGTTCTTC; cdr3_aa: CSVALGQGPSEQFF
clone_size: .; d_call: .; j_call: TRBJ2-5; v_call: TRBV2; cdr3_length: 12; cdr3_nt: TGTGCCAGCCAGGTGGAACGGGAGACCCAGTACTTC; cdr3_aa: CASQVERETQYF
clone_size: few; d_call: TRBD1; j_call: TRBJ2-4; v_call: TRBV20-1; cdr3_length: 14; cdr3_nt: TGCAGTGCTAGACTGAGGACAGGGGGAAACATTCAGTACTTC; cdr3_aa: CSARLRTGGNIQYF
clone_size: few; d_call: .; j_call: TRBJ2-5; v_call: TRBV29-1; cdr3_length: 13; cdr3_nt: TGCAGCGCGGGCGGGACAGCCCAAGAGACCCAGTACTTC; cdr3_aa: CSAGGTAQETQYF
clone_size: .; d_call: .; j_call: TRBJ1-2; v_call: TRBV9; cdr3_length: 13; cdr3_nt: TGTGCCAGCAGCGTAGAGGTTAACTATGGCTACACCTTC; cdr3_aa: CASSVEVNYGYTF
clone_size: few; d_call: .; j_call: TRBJ1-5; v_call: TRBV20-1; cdr3_length: 14; cdr3_nt: TGCAGTGCCAAAGGTCCTCGGGAAGGGCAGCCCCAGCATTTT; cdr3_aa: CSAKGPREGQPQHF
clone_size: few; d_call: TRBD1; j_call: TRBJ2-3; v_call: TRBV7-9; cdr3_length: 17; cdr3_nt: TGTGCCAGCAGCTTAATTGAGGGGACAGGGGGCACAGATACGCAGTATTTT; cdr3_aa: CASSLIEGTGGTDTQYF
clone_size: many; d_call: TRBD2; j_call: TRBJ2-7; v_call: TRBV4-3; cdr3_length: 17; cdr3_nt: TGCGCCAGCAGCCAAGATCTGTCCAGCGGGAGGGCGGGCGAGCAGTACTTC; cdr3_aa: CASSQDLSSGRAGEQYF
clone_size: medium-sized; d_call: .; j_call: TRBJ2-7; v_call: TRBV6-1; cdr3_length: 13; cdr3_nt: TGTGCCAGCAGTGAACAGGGGACTCCTAAAGCGTACTTC; cdr3_aa: CASSEQGTPKAYF
clone_size: few; d_call: .; j_call: TRBJ1-1; v_call: TRBV5-4; cdr3_length: 15; cdr3_nt: TGTGCCAGCAGCTTGGGTGGAGGAGGGAACACTGAAGCTTTCTTT; cdr3_aa: CASSLGGGGNTEAFF
clone_size: once; d_call: TRBD1; j_call: TRBJ1-4; v_call: TRBV7-9; cdr3_length: 16; cdr3_nt: TGTGCCAGCAGCAGAGGACAGGGGGCGGCTAATGAAAAACTGTTTTTT; cdr3_aa: CASSRGQGAANEKLFF
clone_size: .; d_call: TRBD2; j_call: TRBJ2-1; v_call: TRBV9; cdr3_length: 12; cdr3_nt: TGTGCCAGCAGCCTAGCGGGAGCTGAGCAGTTCTTC; cdr3_aa: CASSLAGAEQFF
clone_size: .; d_call: .; j_call: TRBJ2-2; v_call: TRBV9; cdr3_length: 15; cdr3_nt: TGTGCCAGCAGCGATGACAGCGCGAACACCGGGGAGCTGTTTTTT; cdr3_aa: CASSDDSANTGELFF
clone_size: .; d_call: .; j_call: TRBJ2-3; v_call: TRBV20-1; cdr3_length: 12; cdr3_nt: TGCGGGGTACAGCCTAGCACAGATACGCAGTATTTT; cdr3_aa: CGVQPSTDTQYF
clone_size: once; d_call: .; j_call: TRBJ1-3; v_call: TRBV12-3/TRBV12-4; cdr3_length: 15; cdr3_nt: TGTGCCAGCAGTTTCGGGGAACTCGGTGGAAGCACCATATATTTT; cdr3_aa: CASSFGELGGSTIYF
clone_size: .; d_call: TRBD1; j_call: TRBJ1-1; v_call: TRBV28; cdr3_length: 14; cdr3_nt: TGTGCCAGCAGAGTACCGGGACAGGGCGCTTTCGCTTTCTTT; cdr3_aa: CASRVPGQGAFAFF
clone_size: .; d_call: TRBD2; j_call: TRBJ2-3; v_call: TRBV7-2; cdr3_length: 18; cdr3_nt: TGTGCCAGCAGCTTAGCCCTAGCGGGCCCTTTAGGCACAGATACGCAGTATTTT; cdr3_aa: CASSLALAGPLGTDTQYF
clone_size: many; d_call: TRBD2; j_call: TRBJ2-3; v_call: TRBV10-3; cdr3_length: 14; cdr3_nt: TGTGCCATCAGTGATAGCGGGAGTACAGATACGCAGTATTTT; cdr3_aa: CAISDSGSTDTQYF
clone_size: .; d_call: TRBD1; j_call: TRBJ2-7; v_call: TRBV5-6; cdr3_length: 13; cdr3_nt: TGTGTCAGCAGCAGACAGGGATTGGGAGAGCAGTACTTC; cdr3_aa: CVSSRQGLGEQYF
clone_size: .; d_call: .; j_call: TRBJ2-3; v_call: TRBV20-1; cdr3_length: 15; cdr3_nt: TGCAGTGCTAGGTGGAGTCATTACGGTACAGATACGCAGTATTTT; cdr3_aa: CSARWSHYGTDTQYF
clone_size: many; d_call: TRBD2; j_call: TRBJ2-7; v_call: TRBV19; cdr3_length: 15; cdr3_nt: TGTGCCAGTAACAACATGGGCCGGGAGGCCTACGAGCAGTACTTC; cdr3_aa: CASNNMGREAYEQYF
clone_size: .; d_call: TRBD2; j_call: TRBJ2-2; v_call: TRBV27; cdr3_length: 15; cdr3_nt: TGTGCCAGCAGTTTCGGGGGGGGCGGGACCGGGGAGCTGTCTTTT; cdr3_aa: CASSFGGGGTGELSF
clone_size: many; d_call: .; j_call: TRBJ2-7; v_call: TRBV2; cdr3_length: 11; cdr3_nt: TGTGCCAGCAGGCAACAGGGCCTACAGTACTTC; cdr3_aa: CASRQQGLQYF
clone_size: .; d_call: .; j_call: TRBJ2-2; v_call: TRBV19; cdr3_length: 13; cdr3_nt: TGTGCCAGTAGTACCCAACTAACCGGGGAGCTGTTTTTT; cdr3_aa: CASSTQLTGELFF
clone_size: large; d_call: .; j_call: TRBJ1-6; v_call: TRBV10-3; cdr3_length: 14; cdr3_nt: TGTGCCATCAGTGGGGGAGTAAACAATTCACCCCTCCACTTT; cdr3_aa: CAISGGVNNSPLHF
clone_size: .; d_call: .; j_call: TRBJ2-7; v_call: TRBV27; cdr3_length: 12; cdr3_nt: TGTGCCAGCAGGGGACTTCTATACGAGCAGTACTTC; cdr3_aa: CASRGLLYEQYF
clone_size: .; d_call: TRBD1; j_call: TRBJ1-1; v_call: TRBV5-1; cdr3_length: 14; cdr3_nt: TGCGCCAGCAGGGGACAGGGGGCGCGGGCTGAAGCTTTCTTT; cdr3_aa: CASRGQGARAEAFF
clone_size: .; d_call: TRBD1; j_call: TRBJ2-1; v_call: TRBV11-2; cdr3_length: 15; cdr3_nt: TGTGCCAGCAGCAACGGACAGGGGGCTGGCGATGAGCAGTTCTTC; cdr3_aa: CASSNGQGAGDEQFF
clone_size: medium-sized; d_call: .; j_call: TRBJ1-1; v_call: TRBV19; cdr3_length: 14; cdr3_nt: TGTGCCAGTAGCCTATGGGGATCGAACACTGAAGCTTTCTTT; cdr3_aa: CASSLWGSNTEAFF
clone_size: many; d_call: TRBD2; j_call: TRBJ2-7; v_call: TRBV6-1; cdr3_length: 13; cdr3_nt: TGTGCCACCGTAATAGCGGGAGGCTACGAGCAGTACTTC; cdr3_aa: CATVIAGGYEQYF
clone_size: few; d_call: TRBD1; j_call: TRBJ2-2; v_call: TRBV5-5; cdr3_length: 15; cdr3_nt: TGTGCCAGCAGCTTGGGGTGGACAGGGTTCGGGGAGCTGTTTTTT; cdr3_aa: CASSLGWTGFGELFF
clone_size: .; d_call: .; j_call: TRBJ2-3; v_call: TRBV24-1; cdr3_length: 17; cdr3_nt: TGTGCCACCAGTGATTTGGGCTATCGGGAGATCACAGATACGCAGTATTTT; cdr3_aa: CATSDLGYREITDTQYF
clone_size: many; d_call: .; j_call: TRBJ1-2; v_call: TRBV7-8; cdr3_length: 13; cdr3_nt: TGTGCCAGCAGCTTAGTTGACGGGGCCGGCTACACCTTC; cdr3_aa: CASSLVDGAGYTF
clone_size: once; d_call: .; j_call: TRBJ2-1; v_call: TRBV7-2; cdr3_length: 13; cdr3_nt: TGTGCCATCAGCCCGCCTCTCTACAATGAGCAGTTCTTC; cdr3_aa: CAISPPLYNEQFF
clone_size: many; d_call: .; j_call: TRBJ2-7; v_call: TRBV20-1; cdr3_length: 14; cdr3_nt: TGCAGTGCTAGAGGGGCAGGGTCCGCCTACGAGCAGTACTTC; cdr3_aa: CSARGAGSAYEQYF
clone_size: medium-sized; d_call: .; j_call: TRBJ1-2; v_call: TRBV12-3/TRBV12-4; cdr3_length: 15; cdr3_nt: TGTGCCAGCAGTTTAGCGCCGGGGGGCGGCTATGGCTACACCTTC; cdr3_aa: CASSLAPGGGYGYTF
clone_size: .; d_call: TRBD1; j_call: TRBJ1-2; v_call: TRBV5-6; cdr3_length: 14; cdr3_nt: TGTGCCAGCAGCTGGGGACAGACTAACTATGGCTACACCTTC; cdr3_aa: CASSWGQTNYGYTF
clone_size: many; d_call: .; j_call: TRBJ2-7; v_call: TRBV2; cdr3_length: 14; cdr3_nt: TGTGCCAGCAGGGAGGGACCGACCATATACGAGCAGTACTTC; cdr3_aa: CASREGPTIYEQYF
clone_size: many; d_call: TRBD1; j_call: TRBJ1-5; v_call: TRBV7-2; cdr3_length: 14; cdr3_nt: TGTGCCAGCAGCCCGGGACAGTATAATCAGCCCCAGCATTTT; cdr3_aa: CASSPGQYNQPQHF
clone_size: many; d_call: TRBD2; j_call: TRBJ2-1; v_call: TRBV11-3; cdr3_length: 15; cdr3_nt: TGTGCCAGCAGCTCGGAGACTAGCGGGCACAATGAGCAGTTCTTC; cdr3_aa: CASSSETSGHNEQFF
clone_size: medium-sized; d_call: .; j_call: TRBJ1-5; v_call: TRBV12-3/TRBV12-4; cdr3_length: 15; cdr3_nt: TGTGCCAGCAGTCCAGGGGTCGGTGGCAATCAGCCCCAGCATTTT; cdr3_aa: CASSPGVGGNQPQHF
clone_size: .; d_call: .; j_call: TRBJ2-7; v_call: TRBV7-3; cdr3_length: 15; cdr3_nt: TGTGCCAGCAGCCCCCGGCCAGCGAGTTCCTACGAGCAGTACTTC; cdr3_aa: CASSPRPASSYEQYF
clone_size: few; d_call: TRBD2; j_call: TRBJ2-1; v_call: TRBV6-1; cdr3_length: 13; cdr3_nt: TGTGCCAGCAGTTTTAGCGGGACAAATGAGCAGTTCTTC; cdr3_aa: CASSFSGTNEQFF
clone_size: many; d_call: .; j_call: TRBJ1-6; v_call: TRBV6-2/TRBV6-3; cdr3_length: 17; cdr3_nt: TGTGCCAGCAGTTACACAGCAGGCGGCTCCTATAATTCACCCCTCCACTTT; cdr3_aa: CASSYTAGGSYNSPLHF
clone_size: .; d_call: TRBD2; j_call: TRBJ2-1; v_call: TRBV7-8; cdr3_length: 14; cdr3_nt: TGTGCCAGCAGCTTGGGACTAGCGGGAGGGGACGGGTTCTTC; cdr3_aa: CASSLGLAGGDGFF
clone_size: .; d_call: TRBD2; j_call: TRBJ2-2; v_call: TRBV4-3; cdr3_length: 18; cdr3_nt: TGCGCCAGCAGCGCCAGCCCTTGGCTAGCGGGAGGAACCGGGGAGCTGTTTTTT; cdr3_aa: CASSASPWLAGGTGELFF